This T cell receptor (beta chain) is from a study of CD8 T cells in ankylosing spondylitis. Each CDR3 protein is one row after TCRdb ran MiXCR on the 5' RACE reads. The sample carries 400,000 to 450,000 distinct CDR3 sequences, under 20% recorded once. Only a few counts were recorded for this clonotype. Its antigen remains unknown. Trimming cost V 5 bases and J 5 bases, with 11 bases left between them. The length of the CDR3 is 13 residues. The germline V gene encodes CDR1 SGHTA and CDR2 FQGNSA. Study findings and constraints: Prior literature has documented some motif variants in synovial fluid and blood from reactive arthritis. Ankylosing spondylitis blood seemed to carry a telltale TCR beta motif made of eight or nine highly homologous variants.

The clonotype was recovered from a male donor with ankylosing spondylitis. The sequencing sample was made of blood, either unsorted or a sorted T cell fraction (not recorded which). The chain uses TRBV7-2 and TRBJ2-3, with TRBD1 as a possible D gene (5 bases). CDR3 amino acids: CASSRGQGDTQYF. The CDR3 nucleotides read TGTGCCAGCAGCAGGGGCCAAGGAGATACGCAGTATTTT.